This TCR beta chain is drawn from a study of cytomegalovirus exposure and HLA in healthy donors. PCR involved 60 Vbeta and 13 Jbeta primers. Data came from immunoSEQ multiplex PCR; TCRdb stores just in-frame clones and leaves some out. Among 100,000 to 150,000 clones listed, approximately 80% were seen once. The clonotype originates from a man aged 35 to 55 in good health and CMV-seronegative. Material: PBMCs.

This CDR3 reads CASSQSGTGGDMNTEAFF. The CDR3, as DNA: TGTGCCAGCTCACAATCCGGGACAGGGGGCGACATGAACACTGAAGCTTTCTTT. The chain carries TRBV18 and TRBJ1-1; 12 bases fit TRBD1. Germline V gives CDR1 KGHSH, CDR2 LQKENI. The trim removed 4 bases at V and 0 bases at J, leaving 9 bases unmatched. The CDR3 is 18 amino acids.